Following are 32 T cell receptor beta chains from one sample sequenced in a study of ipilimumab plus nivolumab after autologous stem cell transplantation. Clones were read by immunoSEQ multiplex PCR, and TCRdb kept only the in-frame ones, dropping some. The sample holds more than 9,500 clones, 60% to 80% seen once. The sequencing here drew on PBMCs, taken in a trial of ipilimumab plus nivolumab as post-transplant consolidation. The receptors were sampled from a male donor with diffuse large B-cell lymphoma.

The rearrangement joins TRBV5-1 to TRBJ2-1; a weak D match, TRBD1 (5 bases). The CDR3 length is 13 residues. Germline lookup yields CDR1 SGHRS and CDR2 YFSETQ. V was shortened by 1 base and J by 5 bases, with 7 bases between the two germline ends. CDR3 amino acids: CASSLTGNNEQFF. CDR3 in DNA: TGCGCCAGCAGCTTGACAGGAAACAATGAGCAGTTCTTC.

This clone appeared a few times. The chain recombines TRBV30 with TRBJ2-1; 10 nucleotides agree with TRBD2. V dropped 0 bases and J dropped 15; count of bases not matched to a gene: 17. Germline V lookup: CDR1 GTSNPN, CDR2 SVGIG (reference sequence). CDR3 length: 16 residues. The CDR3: CAWSVRGLAGVPILFF. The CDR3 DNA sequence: TGTGCCTGGAGTGTACGGGGGCTAGCGGGGGTACCGATCTTGTTCTTC.

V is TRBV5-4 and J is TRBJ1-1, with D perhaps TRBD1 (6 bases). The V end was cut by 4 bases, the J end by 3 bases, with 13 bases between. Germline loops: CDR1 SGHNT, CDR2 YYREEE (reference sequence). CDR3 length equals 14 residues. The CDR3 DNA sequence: TGTGCCAGCAGCCCCCACAGGGTTTACACTGAAGCTTTCTTT. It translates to CASSPHRVYTEAFF. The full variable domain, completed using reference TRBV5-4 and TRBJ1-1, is ETGVTQSPTHLIKTRGQQVTLRCSSQSGHNTVSWYQQALGQGPQFIFQYYREEENGRGNFPPRFSGLQFPNYSSELNVNALELDDSALYLCASSPHRVYTEAFFGQGTRLTVV.

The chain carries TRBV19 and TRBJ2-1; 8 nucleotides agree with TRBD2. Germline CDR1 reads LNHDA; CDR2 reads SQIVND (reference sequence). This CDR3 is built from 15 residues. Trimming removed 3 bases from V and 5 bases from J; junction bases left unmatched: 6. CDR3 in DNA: TGTGCCAGTAGTATGCGGGGGGCTACAGACAATGAGCAGTTCTTC. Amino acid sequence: CASSMRGATDNEQFF.

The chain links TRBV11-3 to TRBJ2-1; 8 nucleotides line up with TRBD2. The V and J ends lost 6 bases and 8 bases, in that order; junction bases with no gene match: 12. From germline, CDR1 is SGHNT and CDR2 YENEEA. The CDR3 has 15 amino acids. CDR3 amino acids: CASSPRGTSWDEQFF. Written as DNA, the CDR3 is TGTGCCAGCAGTCCTAGGGGGACTAGTTGGGATGAGCAGTTCTTC.

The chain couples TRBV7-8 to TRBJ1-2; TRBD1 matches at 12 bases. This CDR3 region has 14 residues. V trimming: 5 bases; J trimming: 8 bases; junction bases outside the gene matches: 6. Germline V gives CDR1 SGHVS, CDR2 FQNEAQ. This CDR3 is CASSVGQGAWGYTF. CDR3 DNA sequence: TGTGCCAGCAGCGTGGGACAGGGGGCATGGGGCTACACCTTC.

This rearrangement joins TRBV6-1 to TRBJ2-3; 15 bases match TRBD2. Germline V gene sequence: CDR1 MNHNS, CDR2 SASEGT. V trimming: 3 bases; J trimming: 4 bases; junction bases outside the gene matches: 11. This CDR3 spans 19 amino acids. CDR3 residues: CASSDPGTSGGNSPDTQYF. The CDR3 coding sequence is TGTGCCAGCAGTGACCCGGGGACTAGCGGGGGGAACTCACCAGATACGCAGTATTTT.

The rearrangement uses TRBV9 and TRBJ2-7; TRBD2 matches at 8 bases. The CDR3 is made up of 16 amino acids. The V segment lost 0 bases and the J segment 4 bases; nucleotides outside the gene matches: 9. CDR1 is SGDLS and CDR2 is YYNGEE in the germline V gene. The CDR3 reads CASSVGSSAGVYEQYF. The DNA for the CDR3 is TGTGCCAGCAGCGTAGGGTCCTCAGCGGGAGTATACGAGCAGTACTTC.

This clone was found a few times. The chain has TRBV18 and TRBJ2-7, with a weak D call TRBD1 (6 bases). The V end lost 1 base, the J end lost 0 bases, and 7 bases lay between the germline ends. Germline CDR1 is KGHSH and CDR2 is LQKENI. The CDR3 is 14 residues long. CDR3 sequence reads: CASSPQQGSYEQYF. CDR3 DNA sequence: TGTGCCAGCTCACCACAACAGGGCTCCTACGAGCAGTACTTC.

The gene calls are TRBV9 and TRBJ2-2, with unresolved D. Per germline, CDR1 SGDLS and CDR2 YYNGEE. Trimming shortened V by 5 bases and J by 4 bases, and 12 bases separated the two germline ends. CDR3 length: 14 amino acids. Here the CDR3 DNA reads TGTGCCAGCAGTGGCCGGTTTTCCACCGGGGAGCTGTTTTTT. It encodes CASSGRFSTGELFF.

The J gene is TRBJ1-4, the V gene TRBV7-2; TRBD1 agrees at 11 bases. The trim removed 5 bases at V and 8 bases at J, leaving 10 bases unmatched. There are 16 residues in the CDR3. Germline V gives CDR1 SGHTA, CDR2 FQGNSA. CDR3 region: CASSARTGGENEKLFF. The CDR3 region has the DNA TGTGCCAGCAGCGCCCGGACAGGGGGCGAGAACGAAAAACTGTTTTTT.

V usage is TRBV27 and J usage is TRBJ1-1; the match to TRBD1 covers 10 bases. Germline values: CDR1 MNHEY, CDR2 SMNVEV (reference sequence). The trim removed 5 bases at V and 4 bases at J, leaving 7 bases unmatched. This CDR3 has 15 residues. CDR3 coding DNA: TGTGCCAGCAGTGTAAATCGACAGGGGGCCACTGAAGCTTTCTTT. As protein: CASSVNRQGATEAFF.

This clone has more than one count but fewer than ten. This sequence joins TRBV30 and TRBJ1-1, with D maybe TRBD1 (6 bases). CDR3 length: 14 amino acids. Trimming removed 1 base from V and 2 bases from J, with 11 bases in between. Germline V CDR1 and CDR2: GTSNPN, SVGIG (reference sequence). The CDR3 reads CAWSADRDNTEAFF. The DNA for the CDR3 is TGTGCCTGGAGTGCGGACAGAGATAACACTGAAGCTTTCTTT.

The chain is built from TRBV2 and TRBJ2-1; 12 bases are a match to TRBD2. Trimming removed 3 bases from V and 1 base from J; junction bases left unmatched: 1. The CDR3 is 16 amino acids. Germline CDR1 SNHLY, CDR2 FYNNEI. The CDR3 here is CASSELAGGSYNEQFF. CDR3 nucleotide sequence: TGTGCCAGCAGTGAGCTAGCGGGAGGGTCCTACAATGAGCAGTTCTTC.

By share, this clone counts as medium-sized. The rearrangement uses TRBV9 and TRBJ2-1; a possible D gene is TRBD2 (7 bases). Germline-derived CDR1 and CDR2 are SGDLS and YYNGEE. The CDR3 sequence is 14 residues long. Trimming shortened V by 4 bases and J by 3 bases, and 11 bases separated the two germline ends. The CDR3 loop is CASSSGGSYNEQFF. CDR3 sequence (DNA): TGTGCCAGCAGCTCGGGGGGCAGCTACAATGAGCAGTTCTTC.

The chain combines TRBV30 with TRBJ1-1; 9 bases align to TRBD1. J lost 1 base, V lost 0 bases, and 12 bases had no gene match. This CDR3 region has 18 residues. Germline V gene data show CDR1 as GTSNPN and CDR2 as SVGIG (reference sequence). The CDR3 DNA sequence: TGTGCCTGGAGTGTAGGGACAGGGTCTAGTCATGCGAACACTGAAGCTTTCTTT. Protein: CAWSVGTGSSHANTEAFF.

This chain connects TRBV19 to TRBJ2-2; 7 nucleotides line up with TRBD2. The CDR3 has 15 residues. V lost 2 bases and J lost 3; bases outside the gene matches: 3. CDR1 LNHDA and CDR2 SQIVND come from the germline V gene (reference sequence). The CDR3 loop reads CASSIQAGHTGELFF. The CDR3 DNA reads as TGTGCCAGTAGTATACAAGCGGGGCACACCGGGGAGCTGTTTTTT.

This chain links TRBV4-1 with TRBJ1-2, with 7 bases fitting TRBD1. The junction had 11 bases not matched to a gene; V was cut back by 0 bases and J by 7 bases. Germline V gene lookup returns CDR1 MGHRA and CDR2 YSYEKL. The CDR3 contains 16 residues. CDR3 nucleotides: TGCGCCAGCAGCCAAGATAACGAGGGGGCGCGTCCTGGCTACACCTTC. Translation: CASSQDNEGARPGYTF.

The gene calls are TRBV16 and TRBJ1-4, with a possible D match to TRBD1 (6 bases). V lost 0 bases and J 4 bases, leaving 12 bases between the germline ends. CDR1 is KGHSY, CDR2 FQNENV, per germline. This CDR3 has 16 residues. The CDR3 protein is CASSQSGGSLNEKLFF. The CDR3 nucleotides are TGTGCCAGCAGCCAATCCGGGGGCTCCCTTAATGAAAAACTGTTTTTT.

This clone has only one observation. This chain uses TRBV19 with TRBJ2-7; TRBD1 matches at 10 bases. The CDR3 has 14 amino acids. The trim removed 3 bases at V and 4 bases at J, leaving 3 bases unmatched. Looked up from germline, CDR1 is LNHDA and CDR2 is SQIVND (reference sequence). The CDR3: CASSIPGQGYEQYF. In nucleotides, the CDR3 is TGTGCCAGTAGTATCCCGGGACAGGGGTACGAGCAGTACTTC.

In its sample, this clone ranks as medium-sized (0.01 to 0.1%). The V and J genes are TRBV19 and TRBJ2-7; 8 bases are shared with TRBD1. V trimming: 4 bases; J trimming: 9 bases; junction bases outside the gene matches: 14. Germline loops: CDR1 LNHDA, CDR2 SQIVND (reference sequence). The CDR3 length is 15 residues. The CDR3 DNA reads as TGTGCCAGTAGTACCTCAGGACAGGGCCAAAATGTGCAGTACTTC. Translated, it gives CASSTSGQGQNVQYF.

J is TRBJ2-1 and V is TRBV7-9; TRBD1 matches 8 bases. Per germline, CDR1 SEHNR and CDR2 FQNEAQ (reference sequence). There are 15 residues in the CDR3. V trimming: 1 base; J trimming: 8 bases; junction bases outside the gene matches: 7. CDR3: CASSLGPQGVDEQFF. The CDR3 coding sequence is TGTGCCAGCAGCTTAGGTCCACAGGGGGTGGATGAGCAGTTCTTC.

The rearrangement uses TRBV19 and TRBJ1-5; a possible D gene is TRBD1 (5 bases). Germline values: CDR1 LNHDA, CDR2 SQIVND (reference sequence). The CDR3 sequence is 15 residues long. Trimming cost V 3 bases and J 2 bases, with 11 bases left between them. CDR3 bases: TGTGCCAGTAGTATGGAACCGGGGGGCAATCAGCCCCAGCATTTT. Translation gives CASSMEPGGNQPQHF. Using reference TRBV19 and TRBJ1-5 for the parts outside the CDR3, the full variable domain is DGGITQSPKYLFRKEGQNVTLSCEQNLNHDAMYWYRQDPGQGLRLIYYSQIVNDFQKGDIAEGYSVSREKKESFPLTVTSAQKNPTAFYLCASSMEPGGNQPQHFGDGTRLSIL.

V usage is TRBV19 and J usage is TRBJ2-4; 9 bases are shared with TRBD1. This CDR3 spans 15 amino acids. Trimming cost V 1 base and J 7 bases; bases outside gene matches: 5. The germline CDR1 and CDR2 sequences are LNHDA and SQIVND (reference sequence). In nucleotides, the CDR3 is TGTGCCAGTAGTATAGTCCGGGACAGGGATAACATTCAGTACTTC. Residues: CASSIVRDRDNIQYF.

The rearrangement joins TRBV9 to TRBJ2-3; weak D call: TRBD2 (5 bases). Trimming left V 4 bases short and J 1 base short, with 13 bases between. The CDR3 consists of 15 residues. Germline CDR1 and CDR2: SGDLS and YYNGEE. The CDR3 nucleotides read TGTGCCAGCAGCAAACGGCCGCGGGGCACAGATACGCAGTATTTT. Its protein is CASSKRPRGTDTQYF.

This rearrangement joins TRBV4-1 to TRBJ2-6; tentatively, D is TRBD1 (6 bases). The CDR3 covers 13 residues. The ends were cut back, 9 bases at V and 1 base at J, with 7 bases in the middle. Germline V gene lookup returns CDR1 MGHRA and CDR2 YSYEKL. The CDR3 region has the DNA TGCGCCAGTCAGGGGTCTGGGGCCAACGTCCTGACTTTC. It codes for CASQGSGANVLTF.

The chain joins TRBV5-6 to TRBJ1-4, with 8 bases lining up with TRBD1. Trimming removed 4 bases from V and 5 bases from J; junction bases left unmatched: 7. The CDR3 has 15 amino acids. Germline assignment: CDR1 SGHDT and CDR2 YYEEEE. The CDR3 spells CASSPWTGRNEKLFF. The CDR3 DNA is TGTGCCAGCAGCCCATGGACAGGGAGAAATGAAAAACTGTTTTTT. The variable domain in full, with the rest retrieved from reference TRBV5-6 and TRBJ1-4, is DAGVTQSPTHLIKTRGQQVTLRCSPKSGHDTVSWYQQALGQGPQFIFQYYEEEERQRGNFPDRFSGHQFPNYSSELNVNALLLGDSALYLCASSPWTGRNEKLFFGSGTQLSVL.

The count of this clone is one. The CDR3 DNA reads as TGTGCCAGCAGTGCCACTATCGGCTACACCTTC. It specifies CASSATIGYTF. The gene calls are TRBV6-1 and TRBJ1-2; D is unclear. Trimming stripped 4 bases from V and 8 bases from J, with 8 bases between. The germline V gene has CDR1 MNHNS and CDR2 SASEGT. The CDR3 totals 11 residues.

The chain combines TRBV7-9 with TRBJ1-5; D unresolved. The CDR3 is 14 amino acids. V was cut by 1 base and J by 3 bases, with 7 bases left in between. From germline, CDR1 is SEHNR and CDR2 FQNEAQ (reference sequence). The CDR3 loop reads CASSLGGLNQPQHF. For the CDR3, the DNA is TGTGCCAGCAGCTTAGGCGGGCTCAATCAGCCCCAGCATTTT. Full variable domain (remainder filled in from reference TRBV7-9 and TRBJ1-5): DTGVSQNPRHKITKRGQNVTFRCDPISEHNRLYWYRQTLGQGPEFLTYFQNEAQLEKSRLLSDRFSAERPKGSFSTLEIQRTEQGDSAMYLCASSLGGLNQPQHFGDGTRLSIL.

CDR3 sequence: CASSMVQGAYQPQHF. CDR3 coding DNA: TGTGCCAGTAGTATGGTACAGGGGGCATATCAGCCCCAGCATTTT. V and J are TRBV19 and TRBJ1-5, with 9 nucleotides matching TRBD1. This CDR3 has 15 residues. V shed 3 bases and J 5 bases; nucleotides not matched to a gene: 5. Germline V lookup: CDR1 LNHDA, CDR2 SQIVND (reference sequence). The full variable domain, its missing parts supplied by reference TRBV19 and TRBJ1-5, is DGGITQSPKYLFRKEGQNVTLSCEQNLNHDAMYWYRQDPGQGLRLIYYSQIVNDFQKGDIAEGYSVSREKKESFPLTVTSAQKNPTAFYLCASSMVQGAYQPQHFGDGTRLSIL.

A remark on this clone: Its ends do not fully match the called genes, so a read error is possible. The CDR3 sequence: CASTLLGLRDTQYF. Written as DNA, the CDR3 is TGTGCCAGCACCTTGTTAGGCCTTAGGGATACGCAGTATTTT. The chain couples TRBV5-5 to TRBJ2-3; D call uncertain. The CDR3 is made up of 14 amino acids. Germline V gives CDR1 SGHKS, CDR2 YYEKEE (reference sequence).

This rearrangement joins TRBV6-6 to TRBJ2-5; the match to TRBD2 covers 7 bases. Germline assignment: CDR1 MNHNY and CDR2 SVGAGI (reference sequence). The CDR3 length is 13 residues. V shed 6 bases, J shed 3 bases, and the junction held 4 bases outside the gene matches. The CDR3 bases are TGTGCCAGCAGGCTAGGACTAGAAGAGACCCAGTACTTC. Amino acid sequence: CASRLGLEETQYF.